Given below is one T cell receptor (beta chain) in context. Its antigen is as yet unknown. From the RACE reads, TCRdb called clonotypes with MiXCR, one entry per CDR3 protein. This table has about 42,000 distinct CDR3 sequences, 9.5% to 10% appearing once. The data stem from a study of human T cells and chemical hapten exposure. Study as a whole: Patients' scalps got diphenylcyclopropenone weekly throughout the approximately 26-week study. Patients, predominantly female, presented with alopecia areata, totalis or universalis. Study outcomes and limitations: After DPC sensitization, TCRs above 1 in 1000 frequency showed no change.

CDR1 is MNHNS, CDR2 SASEGT, per germline. The length of the CDR3 is 11 residues. The V end lost 0 bases, the J end lost 7 bases, and 1 base lay between the germline ends. This sample's time point: patch test 2, 6 weeks after DPC sensitization. Treatment noted: therapeutic diphenylcyclopropenone sensitization with weekly scalp DPC. From whole blood left unfractionated, total RNA was extracted. Alopecia patients deemed DPC-suitable, aged 18 to 70, excluding pregnancy. The sequence derives from a woman in her twenties or thirties with alopecia areata. Some clones in this sample may be carry-over from other donors' samples. The material sequenced was whole blood, taken in connection with sensitization to the hapten diphenylcyclopropenone (DPC). V gene TRBV6-1 combines with J gene TRBJ1-5; D is ambiguous. The CDR3 region is CASSEAQPQHF. The CDR3 DNA reads TGTGCCAGCAGTGAAGCGCAGCCCCAGCATTTT.